These 11 T cell receptor beta chains came from one sample sequenced in a study of OX40 agonist ivuxolimab in advanced cancers. Using immunoSEQ multiplex PCR, the repertoire was profiled, and TCRdb retains in-frame clones only, with some absent. The table lists fewer than 14,000 clones, about three quarters of them singletons. The sample in question was CD4+ or CD8+ T cells sorted from blood, obtained in a trial of the OX40 agonist ivuxolimab. These TCRs come from an adult with an advanced solid tumor such as melanoma, head and neck, liver or kidney cancer.

The rearrangement uses TRBV6-1 and TRBJ2-1, with 8 nucleotides matching TRBD2. The germline V gene has CDR1 MNHNS and CDR2 SASEGT. J gave up 0 bases and V 2 bases, and 0 bases lay outside the gene matches. The CDR3 is 15 residues long. As DNA, the CDR3 is TGTGCCAGCAGTGAACTAGCGGGCTCCTACAATGAGCAGTTCTTC. This translates into CASSELAGSYNEQFF.

The chain combines TRBV12-5 with TRBJ1-5; TRBD1 matches 7 bases. CDR1 and CDR2 (germline): LGHNT, FRNRAP. This CDR3 has 12 amino acids. Trimming took 7 bases from V and 9 from J; bases not matched to a gene: 6. CDR3 nucleotide sequence: TGTGCTAGTGCCCCAGGGGGGAGGCCCCAGCATTTT. It specifies CASAPGGRPQHF.

This rearrangement joins TRBV4-2 to TRBJ2-1; 7 bases line up with TRBD2. Germline loops: CDR1 LGHNA, CDR2 YNFKEQ. The CDR3 loop spans 17 amino acids. The ends lost 0 bases at V and 3 bases at J; junction bases unmatched: 8. In DNA form, the CDR3 reads TGTGCCAGCAGCCAAGAGCCGGGACTATCAGACTACAATGAGCAGTTCTTC. Translation: CASSQEPGLSDYNEQFF.

V and J are TRBV29-1 and TRBJ2-5; D gene ambiguous. V lost 1 base and J lost 4, with 25 bases in between. The germline V gene has CDR1 SQVTM and CDR2 ANQGSEA. This CDR3 has 18 amino acids. The CDR3 coding sequence is TGCAGCGTTGAAGGCCACCCCTTTAAAACGGAAATTGTAGAGACCCAGTACTTC. Protein sequence: CSVEGHPFKTEIVETQYF.

This clone was counted only a few times. This chain joins TRBV6-4 and TRBJ2-3, with 7 positions matching TRBD2. The CDR3 runs to 15 residues. Germline V gene lookup returns CDR1 MRHNA and CDR2 SNTAGT. J was trimmed by 0 bases and V by 4 bases; bases with no gene match: 4. In DNA form, the CDR3 reads TGTGCCAGCAGTGCTTCTAGCGGTAGCACAGATACGCAGTATTTT. This translates into CASSASSGSTDTQYF.

The rearrangement links TRBV4-2 to TRBJ2-7; D possibly corresponds to TRBD2 (5 bases). Deletions cut 0 bases from V and 3 bases from J, with 15 bases between. The CDR3 totals 16 residues. Per germline, CDR1 LGHNA and CDR2 YNFKEQ. The CDR3: CASSQEASGSGYEQYF. The CDR3 DNA reads as TGTGCCAGCAGCCAAGAAGCCAGCGGTTCCGGCTACGAGCAGTACTTC.

The V gene is TRBV6-6, the J gene TRBJ2-1; D assignment may be TRBD1 or TRBD2 (5 bases each). The CDR3 is 13 residues long. Germline assignment: CDR1 MNHNY and CDR2 SVGAGI (reference sequence). The V end was cut by 5 bases, the J end by 5 bases, with 10 bases between. CDR3 protein: CASSRGPNNEQFF. In DNA, the CDR3 is TGTGCCAGCAGTCGGGGCCCGAACAATGAGCAGTTCTTC.

The rearrangement links TRBV4-1 to TRBJ2-7; 11 positions match TRBD1. CDR3 length: 15 amino acids. Germline trimming cut 3 bases from V and 4 bases from J; bases unmatched to any gene: 5. Germline V gene sequence: CDR1 MGHRA, CDR2 YSYEKL. The CDR3 is CASSQGQGGGYEQYF. The DNA of the CDR3 is TGCGCCAGCAGCCAGGGACAGGGGGGCGGATACGAGCAGTACTTC.

The chain couples TRBV7-8 to TRBJ1-2, with D possibly being TRBD1 (5 bases). Trimming shortened V by 5 bases and J by 4 bases, and 14 bases separated the two germline ends. The germline V gene encodes CDR1 SGHVS and CDR2 FQNEAQ. This CDR3 is 14 amino acids long. CDR3 sequence reads: CASSADVTGYGYTF. CDR3 bases: TGTGCCAGCAGCGCAGACGTAACAGGCTATGGCTACACCTTC.

The chain combines TRBV7-7 with TRBJ2-7; possibly TRBD2 for D (5 bases). In germline, CDR1 is SSHAT, CDR2 FNYEAQ (reference sequence). The CDR3 spans 12 residues. CDR3 DNA: TGTGACCACTCAGAGGGCCTCGACGAGCAGTACTTC. Translating it yields CDHSEGLDEQYF.

The chain links TRBV6-5 to TRBJ1-1; tentatively, D is TRBD1 (6 bases). The length of the CDR3 is 15 residues. Between the trimmed V and J ends, which lost 4 bases and 0 bases, there was a span of 12 bases. Germline V gene sequence: CDR1 MNHEY, CDR2 SVGAGI. Here the CDR3 reads CASSLTRGMNTEAFF. The CDR3 DNA reads as TGTGCCAGCAGTTTGACAAGGGGGATGAACACTGAAGCTTTCTTT.